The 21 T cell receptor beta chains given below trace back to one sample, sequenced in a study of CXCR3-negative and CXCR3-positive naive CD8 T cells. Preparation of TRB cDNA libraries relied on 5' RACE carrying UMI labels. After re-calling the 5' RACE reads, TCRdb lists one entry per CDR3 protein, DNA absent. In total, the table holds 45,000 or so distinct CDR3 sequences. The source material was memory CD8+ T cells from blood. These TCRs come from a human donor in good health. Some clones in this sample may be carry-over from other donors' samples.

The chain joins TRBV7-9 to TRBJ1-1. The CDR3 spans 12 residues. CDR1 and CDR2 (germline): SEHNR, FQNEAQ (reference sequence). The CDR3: CASSSSERGAFF.

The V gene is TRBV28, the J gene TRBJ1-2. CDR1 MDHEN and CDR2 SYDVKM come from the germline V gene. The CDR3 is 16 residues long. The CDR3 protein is CASSQHEAGFNYGYTF.

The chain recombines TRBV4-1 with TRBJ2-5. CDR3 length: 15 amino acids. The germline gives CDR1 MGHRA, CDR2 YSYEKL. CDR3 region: CASSKEPALDQTQYF.

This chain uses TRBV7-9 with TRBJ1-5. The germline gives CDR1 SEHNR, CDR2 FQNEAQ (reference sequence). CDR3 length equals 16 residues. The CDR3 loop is CASSSEDGYSNQPQHF.

CDR3 sequence: CSALTGISEGYTF. The V gene is TRBV29-1, the J gene TRBJ1-2; TCRdb selects TRBD1, and the lack of DNA leaves this call unchecked. This CDR3 region has 13 residues. CDR1 SQVTM and CDR2 ANQGSEA come from the germline V gene.

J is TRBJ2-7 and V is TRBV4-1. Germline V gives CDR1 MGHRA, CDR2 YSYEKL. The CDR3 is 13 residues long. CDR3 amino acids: CASSQEGISEQYF.

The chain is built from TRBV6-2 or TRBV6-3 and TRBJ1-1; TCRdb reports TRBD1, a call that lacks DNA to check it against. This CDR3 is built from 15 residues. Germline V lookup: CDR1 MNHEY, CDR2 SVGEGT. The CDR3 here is CASSPDVEGNTEAFF.

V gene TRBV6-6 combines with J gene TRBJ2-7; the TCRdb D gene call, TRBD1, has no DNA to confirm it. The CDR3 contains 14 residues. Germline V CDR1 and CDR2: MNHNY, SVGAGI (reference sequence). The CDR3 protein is CASSTQGVEYEQYF.

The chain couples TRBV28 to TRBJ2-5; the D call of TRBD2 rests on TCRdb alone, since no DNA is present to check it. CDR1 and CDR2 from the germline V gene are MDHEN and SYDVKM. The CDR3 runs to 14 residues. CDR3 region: CASIQAGGGETQYF.

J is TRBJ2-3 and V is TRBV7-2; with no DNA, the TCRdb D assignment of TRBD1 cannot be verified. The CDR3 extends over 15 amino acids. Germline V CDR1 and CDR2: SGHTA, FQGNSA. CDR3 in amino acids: CASSLRGRITDTQYF.

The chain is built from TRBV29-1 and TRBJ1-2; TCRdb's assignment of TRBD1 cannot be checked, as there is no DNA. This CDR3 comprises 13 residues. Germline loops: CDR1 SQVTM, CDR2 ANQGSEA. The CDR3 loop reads CSVAPGGRRGYTF.

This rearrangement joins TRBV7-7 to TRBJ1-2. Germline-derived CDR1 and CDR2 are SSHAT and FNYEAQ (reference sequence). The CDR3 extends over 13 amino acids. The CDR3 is CASSFHSLGGYTF.

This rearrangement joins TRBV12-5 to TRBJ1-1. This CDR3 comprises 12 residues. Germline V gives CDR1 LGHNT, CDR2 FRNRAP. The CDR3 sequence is CASGLYGETAFF.

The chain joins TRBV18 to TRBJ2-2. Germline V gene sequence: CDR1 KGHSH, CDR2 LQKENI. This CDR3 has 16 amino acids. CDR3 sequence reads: CASSPSNRSNTGELFF.

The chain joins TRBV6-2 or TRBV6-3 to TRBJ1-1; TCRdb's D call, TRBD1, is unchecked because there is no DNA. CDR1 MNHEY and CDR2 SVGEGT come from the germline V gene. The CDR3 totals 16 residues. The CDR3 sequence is CASSYSKGGDRRGAFF.

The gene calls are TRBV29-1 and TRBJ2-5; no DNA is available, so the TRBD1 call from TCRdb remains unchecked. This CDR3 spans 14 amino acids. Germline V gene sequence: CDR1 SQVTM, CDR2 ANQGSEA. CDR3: CSAGKQGGGETQYF.

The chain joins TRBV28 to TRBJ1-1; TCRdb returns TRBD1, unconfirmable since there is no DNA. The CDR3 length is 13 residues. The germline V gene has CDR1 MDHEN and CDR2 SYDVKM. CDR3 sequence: CASSETGGAEAFF.

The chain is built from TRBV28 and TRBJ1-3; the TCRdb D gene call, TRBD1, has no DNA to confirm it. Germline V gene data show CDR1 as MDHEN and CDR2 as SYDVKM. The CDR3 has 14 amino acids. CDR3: CASSLTGSGNTIYF.

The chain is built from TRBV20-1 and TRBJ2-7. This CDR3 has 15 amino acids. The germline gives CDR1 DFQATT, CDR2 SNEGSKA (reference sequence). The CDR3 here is CSARDPTSGVYEQYF.

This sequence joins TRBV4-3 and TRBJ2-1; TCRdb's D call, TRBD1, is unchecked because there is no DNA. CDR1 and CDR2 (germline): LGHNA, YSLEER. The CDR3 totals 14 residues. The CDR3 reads CASSQVAGEGEQFF.

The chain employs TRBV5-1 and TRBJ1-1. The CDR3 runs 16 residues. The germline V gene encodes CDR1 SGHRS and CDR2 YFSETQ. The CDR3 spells CASSFSSPVGLNEAFF.